The clone carrying this T cell receptor beta chain was observed a handful of times. Antigen specificity is unknown. This sample is part of a study of beta chain features in type 1 diabetes. Looking at the study overall: When patients were set against healthy donors, age, gender and cell yields were similar.

The study reverse transcribed the entire isolated RNA, so it sequenced expressed TCRB transcripts. The method was immunoSEQ multiplex PCR; TCRdb's version includes in-frame clones alone and lacks a portion of them. Among under 550,000 clones, approximately 10% were seen once, and the ten largest hold around 0.05%. Points from the study as a whole: PCR, the amplification step, might favor shorter templates, equally in patients and controls.

This receptor was identified in a woman aged 18-30 years in good health. Input material: naive CD4+ T cells from blood.

CDR3 protein: CASSELQEGDEQYF. The CDR3 DNA is TGTGCCAGCAGTGAACTACAGGAGGGGGACGAGCAGTACTTC. V and J are TRBV6-1 and TRBJ2-7, with D perhaps given as TRBD1 or TRBD2 (6 bases each). V lost 2 bases to trimming and J lost 5 bases, with 13 bases between them. This CDR3 region has 14 residues. Germline CDR1 MNHNS, CDR2 SASEGT.